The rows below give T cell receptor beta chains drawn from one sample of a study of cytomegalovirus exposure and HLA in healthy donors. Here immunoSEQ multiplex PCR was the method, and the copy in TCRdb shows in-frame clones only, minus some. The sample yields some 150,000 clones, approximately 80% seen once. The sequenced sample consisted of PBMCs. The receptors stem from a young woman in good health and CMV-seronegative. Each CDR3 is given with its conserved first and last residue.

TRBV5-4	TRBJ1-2	CASSLRGPYGYTF
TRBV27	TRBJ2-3	CASSFAGGSLDTQYF
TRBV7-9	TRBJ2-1	CASSISGQERFF
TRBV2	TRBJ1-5	CASSEQRIQPQHF
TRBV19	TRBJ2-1	CASSPTSGRDSSYNEQFF
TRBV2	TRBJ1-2	CASSGSNYGYTF
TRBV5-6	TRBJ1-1	CASSLDRENTEAFF
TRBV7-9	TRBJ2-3	CASSPPGKRELSDTQYF
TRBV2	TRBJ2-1	CASSVGLGQGPSSEQFF
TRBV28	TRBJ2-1	CASSLHLAGDVVVVNEQFF
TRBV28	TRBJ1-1	CASSFAGGTEAFF
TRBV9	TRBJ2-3	CASSITSGKGTDTQYF